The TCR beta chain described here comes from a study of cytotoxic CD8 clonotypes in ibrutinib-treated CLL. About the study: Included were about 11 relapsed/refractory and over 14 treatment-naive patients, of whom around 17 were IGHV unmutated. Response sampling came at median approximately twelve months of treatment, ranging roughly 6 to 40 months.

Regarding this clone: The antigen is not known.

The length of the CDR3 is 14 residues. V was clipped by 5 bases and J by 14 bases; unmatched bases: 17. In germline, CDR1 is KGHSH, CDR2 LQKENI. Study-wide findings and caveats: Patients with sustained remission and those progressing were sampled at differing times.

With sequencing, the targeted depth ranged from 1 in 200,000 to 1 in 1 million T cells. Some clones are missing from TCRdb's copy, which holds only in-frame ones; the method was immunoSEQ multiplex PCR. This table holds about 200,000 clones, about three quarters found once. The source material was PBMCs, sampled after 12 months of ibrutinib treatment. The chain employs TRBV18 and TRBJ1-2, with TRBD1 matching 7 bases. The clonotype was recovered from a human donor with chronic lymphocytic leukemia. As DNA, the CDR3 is TGTGCCAGCTCAACCCGGGACAGCCCATTGGGTTCGACCTTC. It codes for CASSTRDSPLGSTF.